These 21 T cell receptor beta chains share one sample of origin, sequenced in a study of response to subunit inactivated influenza vaccine. TCRdb used MiXCR to reprocess the RT-PCR reads, holding one entry per CDR3 protein. The sample includes approximately 480,000 distinct CDR3 sequences, about 10% of them seen just once. This specimen was PBMCs from blood, taken more than 35 days after vaccination. These receptors were obtained from a man aged 45-65 years who received an inactivated influenza vaccine.

This clonotype was picked up a small number of times. The chain joins TRBV6-4 to TRBJ2-7; D not resolved. The ends were cut back, 9 bases at V and 3 bases at J, with 15 bases in the middle. The CDR3 has 13 amino acids. The germline V gene encodes CDR1 MRHNA and CDR2 SNTAGT. The CDR3 loop is CARHAAAFYEQYF. In nucleotides, the CDR3 is TGTGCCAGGCACGCGGCGGCATTCTACGAGCAGTACTTC.

This clonotype was found a few times. V gene TRBV5-5 combines with J gene TRBJ2-2; the D gene is possibly TRBD1 (7 bases). The germline V and J ends were trimmed by 4 bases and 4 bases, with 14 bases remaining between them. The CDR3 length is 15 residues. Looked up from germline, CDR1 is SGHKS and CDR2 is YYEKEE (reference sequence). CDR3 sequence (DNA): TGTGCCAGCAGCCAGGGGGGAGTTGGCACCGGGGAGCTGTTTTTT. The encoded protein is CASSQGGVGTGELFF.

This clonotype was seen more than once but under ten times. A read error may produce the germline difference seen at one junction end. V usage is TRBV12-3 or TRBV12-4 and J usage is TRBJ2-5; 8 bases are a match to TRBD2. The CDR3 length is 16 residues. The CDR3: CASSFVASGYQETQYF. The CDR3 bases are TGTGCCAGCAGTTTCGTCGCTAGCGGGTACCAGGAGACCCAGTACTTC.

This clonotype has just a few counts. V is TRBV28 and J is TRBJ2-3; D is unresolved. The germline CDR1 and CDR2 sequences are MDHEN and SYDVKM. The CDR3 runs 20 residues. Trimming stripped 0 bases from V and 0 bases from J, with 22 bases between. CDR3 nucleotide sequence: TGTGCCAGCAGTTTATGGGTCACGGCTCGGCGGTCCCGGAGCACAGATACGCAGTATTTT. As protein: CASSLWVTARRSRSTDTQYF. The whole variable domain, remainder taken from reference TRBV28 and TRBJ2-3, is DVKVTQSSRYLVKRTGEKVFLECVQDMDHENMFWYRQDPGLGLRLIYFSYDVKMKEKGDIPEGYSVSREKKERFSLILESASTNQTSMYLCASSLWVTARRSRSTDTQYFGPGTRLTVL.

The V call is TRBV30, the J call TRBJ1-3; D remains ambiguous. The CDR3 sequence is 15 residues long. Germline assignment: CDR1 GTSNPN and CDR2 SVGIG (reference sequence). V shed 0 bases and J shed 2 bases, with 11 bases lying between them. The CDR3 sequence: CAWSVRAAAGNTIYF. CDR3 nucleotide sequence: TGTGCCTGGAGTGTACGTGCGGCTGCTGGAAACACCATATATTTT.

Ten or more counts support this clonotype. This rearrangement joins TRBV4-3 to TRBJ2-7; D is perhaps TRBD1 (6 bases). Germline loops: CDR1 LGHNA, CDR2 YSLEER. The CDR3 length is 16 residues. V was cut by 0 bases and J by 4 bases, with 16 bases left in between. The CDR3 DNA reads TGCGCCAGCAGCCAAGAATACGCAGGGGCAGGGTACGAGCAGTACTTC. It specifies CASSQEYAGAGYEQYF.

The chain couples TRBV15 to TRBJ2-6; 7 bases fit TRBD1. CDR3 size: 15 residues. CDR1 and CDR2 from the germline V gene are LNHNV and YYDKDF (reference sequence). V was pared by 4 bases and J by 10 bases, with 10 bases of the junction left unmatched. The CDR3 DNA reads TGTGCCACCAGCAAAGTCAACAGGGGTTCAAACGTCCTGACTTTC. It yields the protein CATSKVNRGSNVLTF.

This chain connects TRBV25-1 to TRBJ1-2, with D perhaps matching TRBD1 (6 bases). This CDR3 region has 13 residues. The V and J ends lost 6 bases and 0 bases respectively, with 8 bases between them. Germline CDR1 is MGHDK and CDR2 is SYGVNS. The CDR3 nucleotides read TGTGCCAGCAGCGCAGGGGCTAACTATGGCTACACCTTC. This gives the protein CASSAGANYGYTF.

This clonotype was detected only a few times. The V call is TRBV15, the J call TRBJ2-3; D is tentatively TRBD1 or TRBD2 (6 bases each). The CDR3 spans 15 residues. Germline V gene sequence: CDR1 LNHNV, CDR2 YYDKDF (reference sequence). V shed 6 bases and J shed 5 bases, with 18 bases lying between them. CDR3 in amino acids: CATRGGWGAGDTQYF. Written as DNA, the CDR3 is TGTGCCACCAGAGGCGGATGGGGGGCAGGAGATACGCAGTATTTT.

J is TRBJ2-5 and V is TRBV20-1; D gene uncertain. Germline V lookup: CDR1 DFQATT, CDR2 SNEGSKA (reference sequence). The CDR3 has 10 residues. V lost 4 bases, J lost 9 bases, and 9 bases lay in between. DNA for the CDR3: TGCAGTGCTAAATCCCTGGCCCAGTACTTC. This gives the protein CSAKSLAQYF.

The rearrangement links TRBV3-1 to TRBJ2-7, with 9 bases lining up with TRBD2. This CDR3 is built from 15 residues. V shed 5 bases, J shed 6 bases, and the junction held 11 bases outside the gene matches. Germline-derived CDR1 and CDR2 are LGHDT and YNNKEL (reference sequence). CDR3 region: CASSFRGRAIGEQYF. The CDR3, as DNA: TGTGCCAGCAGCTTCCGCGGGAGGGCCATCGGCGAGCAGTACTTC.

This clonotype turned up a few times. CDR3 in DNA: TGTGCCAGCAGCGTTACTAGCGGGGGGGCCGGGGATACGCAGTATTTT. This sequence encodes CASSVTSGGAGDTQYF. The rearrangement joins TRBV7-2 to TRBJ2-3; 13 positions match TRBD2. The CDR3 contains 16 residues. V lost 5 bases and J lost 6; bases outside the gene matches: 8. In germline, CDR1 is SGHTA, CDR2 FQGNSA.

This clonotype was picked up a small number of times. This chain links TRBV20-1 with TRBJ2-2, with D maybe TRBD2 (7 bases). The germline CDR1 and CDR2 sequences are DFQATT and SNEGSKA (reference sequence). V lost 3 bases and J 5 bases, leaving 16 bases between the germline ends. This CDR3 spans 15 amino acids. The CDR3 loop reads CSARNGGRRTGELFF. The CDR3 DNA reads TGCAGTGCTAGGAACGGGGGGCGCAGGACCGGGGAGCTGTTTTTT.

In its sample, this clonotype was seen many times. This chain links TRBV5-1 with TRBJ2-1; 10 nucleotides line up with TRBD1. The ends lost 3 bases at V and 5 bases at J; junction bases unmatched: 5. Per the germline V gene, CDR1 is SGHRS and CDR2 is YFSETQ. The CDR3 loop spans 15 amino acids. The chain's CDR3 is CASSWGDRGHNEQFF. CDR3 in DNA: TGCGCCAGCAGCTGGGGGGACAGGGGCCACAATGAGCAGTTCTTC.

The chain joins TRBV4-2 to TRBJ2-1; D possibly uses TRBD1 or TRBD2 (5 bases each). The CDR3 is made up of 16 amino acids. V lost 0 bases and J 6 bases, leaving 15 bases between the germline ends. Germline V lookup: CDR1 LGHNA, CDR2 YNFKEQ. CDR3 nucleotides: TGTGCCAGCAGCCAAGACCGGGACGCGGCCGCCAATGAGCAGTTCTTC. Encoded protein: CASSQDRDAAANEQFF.

This clonotype came up many times. This rearrangement joins TRBV11-2 to TRBJ2-1, with D possibly being TRBD2 (5 bases). Germline CDR1 and CDR2: SGHAT and FQNNGV. Trimming took 5 bases from V and 0 from J, leaving 20 bases between them. The CDR3 totals 18 residues. The CDR3 DNA reads as TGTGCCAGCAGCCCCGGGGTTGGTTACTACAGCTCCTACAATGAGCAGTTCTTC. This gives the protein CASSPGVGYYSSYNEQFF.

The chain recombines TRBV6-4 with TRBJ2-7, with 10 bases aligning to TRBD2. The CDR3 loop spans 16 amino acids. Germline V gene sequence: CDR1 MRHNA, CDR2 SNTAGT. Trimming took 0 bases from V and 2 from J; bases not matched to a gene: 4. The CDR3: CASSDSWTSGTYEQYF. CDR3 nucleotides: TGTGCCAGCAGTGACTCATGGACTAGCGGAACCTACGAGCAGTACTTC.

This clonotype occurred a few times. The V call is TRBV11-2, the J call TRBJ1-1, with D unclear. The germline V gene has CDR1 SGHAT and CDR2 FQNNGV. V gave up 0 bases and J gave up 11 bases, with 13 bases separating them. This CDR3 spans 13 amino acids. This CDR3 reads CASSLDLTRGAFF. CDR3 DNA sequence: TGTGCCAGCAGCTTAGATCTGACAAGAGGTGCTTTCTTT.

This rearrangement joins TRBV7-6 to TRBJ1-3; D is unresolved. Germline CDR1 reads SGHVS; CDR2 reads FNYEAQ. Trimming removed 1 base from V and 4 bases from J, with 11 bases in between. The length of the CDR3 is 15 residues. The CDR3 loop is CASSLGLPGGNTIYF. The CDR3 coding sequence is TGTGCCAGCAGCTTAGGCCTACCGGGCGGAAACACCATATATTTT.

The chain has TRBV12-3 or TRBV12-4 and TRBJ2-1; D not resolved. The CDR3 spans 12 residues. Trimming took off 4 bases at V and 6 bases at J, with 7 bases between the two ends. CDR3 coding DNA: TGTGCCAGCAGTTCAAGATTCAATGAGCAGTTCTTC. Protein: CASSSRFNEQFF.

The chain uses TRBV6-2 or TRBV6-3 and TRBJ2-3, with TRBD2 as a possible D gene (6 bases). V lost 0 bases, J lost 0 bases, and 16 bases lay in between. The length of the CDR3 is 18 residues. Germline V lookup: CDR1 MNHEY, CDR2 SVGEGT. The CDR3 nucleotides are TGTGCCAGCAGTTACTCGATACGACGCGGGAAAAGCACAGATACGCAGTATTTT. This translates into CASSYSIRRGKSTDTQYF.